These 18 T cell receptor beta chains were sequenced from one sample in a study of cytomegalovirus exposure and HLA in healthy donors. Primers: 60 Vbeta forward and 13 Jbeta reverse. The protocol was immunoSEQ multiplex PCR, while the TCRdb copy is restricted to in-frame clones and leaves out a portion. The top ten hold roughly 4% of the sample, which has 100,000 to 150,000 clones, over 75% seen once. The sequencing input was PBMCs. These receptors all come from a man younger than 35 in good health and CMV-seropositive.

CDR3 sequence (DNA): TGTGCCAGCAGTGTGGGCGGGGATACCTACGAGCAGTACTTC. It yields the protein CASSVGGDTYEQYF. The chain links TRBV25-1 to TRBJ2-7, with D possibly TRBD2 on 6 matching bases. The CDR3 extends over 14 amino acids. Trimming left V 4 bases short and J 2 bases short, with 12 bases between. CDR1 is MGHDK and CDR2 is SYGVNS in the germline V gene.

This clone has a single count. This CDR3 reads CASSLYRGASYNEQFF. The CDR3 nucleotides are TGTGCCAGCAGCTTATACAGGGGGGCCTCCTACAATGAGCAGTTCTTC. V is TRBV7-9 and J is TRBJ2-1; 8 bases are shared with TRBD1. Germline-derived CDR1 and CDR2 are SEHNR and FQNEAQ (reference sequence). The CDR3 consists of 16 residues. Trimming removed 2 bases from V and 0 bases from J; junction bases left unmatched: 3.

The chain has TRBV27 and TRBJ2-3; 10 nucleotides line up with TRBD2. CDR1 is MNHEY, CDR2 SMNVEV, per germline (reference sequence). The ends lost 5 bases at V and 1 base at J; junction bases unmatched: 9. The CDR3 is 17 residues long. CDR3 sequence (DNA): TGTGCCAGCAGTCTCCTAGGGACTAGCGAACGCACAGATACGCAGTATTTT. Translation: CASSLLGTSERTDTQYF.

The rearrangement links TRBV9 to TRBJ1-2, with 7 bases lining up with TRBD1. Germline V gene sequence: CDR1 SGDLS, CDR2 YYNGEE. The CDR3 totals 15 residues. V was clipped by 2 bases and J by 6 bases; unmatched bases: 10. The CDR3 reads CASSVSPGTADGYTF. Here the CDR3 DNA reads TGTGCCAGCAGCGTGTCGCCCGGGACAGCAGATGGCTACACCTTC.

The V call is TRBV6-1, the J call TRBJ2-1, with D perhaps TRBD1 (5 bases). Trimming pared 10 bases from V and 4 bases from J, leaving 20 bases between. Germline V gene sequence: CDR1 MNHNS, CDR2 SASEGT. The CDR3 length is 15 residues. CDR3 coding DNA: TGTGCCACACAAGGGGTCCTTCGGCGGTACAATGAGCAGTTCTTC. Protein product: CATQGVLRRYNEQFF.

The V gene is TRBV5-3, the J gene TRBJ2-1, with D possibly matching TRBD2 (6 bases). TRBV5-3 is an open reading frame whose function is uncertain. Deletions cut 4 bases from V and 3 bases from J, with 20 bases between. The CDR3 consists of 17 residues. CDR3 coding DNA: TGTGCCAGAAGCCCCATCTGGAGGGGAGGTAGCTACAATGAGCAGTTCTTC. Its translation is CARSPIWRGGSYNEQFF.

The V gene is TRBV11-1, the J gene TRBJ2-2; TRBD1 matches 7 bases. J was trimmed by 5 bases and V by 5 bases; bases with no gene match: 8. The V gene's germline CDR1 is SGHAT and CDR2 FQDESV (reference sequence). The CDR3 has 15 amino acids. CDR3 nucleotides: TGTGCCAGCAGCCGGAGACAGGGCGGGACCGGGGAGCTGTTTTTT. It is translated as CASSRRQGGTGELFF. Variable domain in full (rest from reference TRBV11-1 and TRBJ2-2): EAEVAQSPRYKITEKSQAVAFWCDPISGHATLYWYRQILGQGPELLVQFQDESVVDDSQLPKDRFSAERLKGVDSTLKIQPAELGDSAMYLCASSRRQGGTGELFFGEGSRLTVL.

The chain is built from TRBV4-1 and TRBJ2-1, with a weak D call TRBD2 (6 bases). The CDR3 is 16 amino acids. Germline loops: CDR1 MGHRA, CDR2 YSYEKL. Trimming removed 6 bases at V and 3 bases at J, with 18 bases between. The CDR3 reads CASRHDTSRDYNEQFF. DNA of the CDR3: TGCGCCAGCAGACACGATACTAGCAGAGACTACAATGAGCAGTTCTTC.

The chain couples TRBV13 to TRBJ2-2, with a possible D match to TRBD1 (6 bases). CDR1 PRHDT and CDR2 FYEKMQ come from the germline V gene (reference sequence). This CDR3 has 17 amino acids. V lost 0 bases, J lost 5 bases, and 16 bases lay in between. The chain's CDR3 is CASSLGRFRGSTGELFF. CDR3 bases: TGTGCCAGCAGCTTAGGGCGTTTCAGGGGAAGTACCGGGGAGCTGTTTTTT.

The chain couples TRBV19 to TRBJ1-1; D may be TRBD1 (5 bases). Between the trimmed V and J ends, which lost 0 bases and 2 bases, there was a span of 16 bases. The CDR3 spans 17 residues. CDR1 is LNHDA and CDR2 is SQIVND in the germline V gene (reference sequence). In DNA form, the CDR3 reads TGTGCCAGTAGTATAGACAGGGAACGGCTATTTAACACTGAAGCTTTCTTT. It is translated as CASSIDRERLFNTEAFF.

V and J are TRBV11-3 and TRBJ2-7; possibly TRBD1 for D (5 bases). Per germline, CDR1 SGHNT and CDR2 YENEEA. The CDR3 runs 13 residues. The V gene lost 7 bases and the J gene lost 2 bases, with 12 bases spanning the gap. CDR3 nucleotides: TGTGCCAGCATCCGGACATGGCCCTACGAGCAGTACTTC. This codes for CASIRTWPYEQYF.

The V call is TRBV4-3, the J call TRBJ1-2; 10 bases are shared with TRBD1. This CDR3 has 15 residues. In germline, CDR1 is LGHNA, CDR2 YSLEER. J gave up 4 bases and V 4 bases, and 6 bases lay outside the gene matches. The CDR3, as DNA: TGCGCCAGCAGCCCGGCGGACAGGGGGATCTATGGCTACACCTTC. Its translation: CASSPADRGIYGYTF.

J is TRBJ2-1 and V is TRBV6-5, with 14 bases that match TRBD2. From germline, CDR1 is MNHEY and CDR2 SVGAGI. The length of the CDR3 is 16 residues. Trimming at V came to 4 bases and at J to 9 bases, leaving 8 bases not matched to a gene. Here the CDR3 reads CASSSPGLAGEGEQFF. CDR3 in DNA: TGTGCCAGCAGTTCCCCGGGACTAGCGGGAGAGGGTGAGCAGTTCTTC.

The chain uses TRBV12-5 and TRBJ2-3, with TRBD1 matching over 9 bases. The CDR3 runs 16 residues. V shed 0 bases, J shed 2 bases, and the junction held 3 bases outside the gene matches. Germline assignment: CDR1 LGHNT and CDR2 FRNRAP. CDR3 protein: CASGLVQGASTDTQYF. In DNA, the CDR3 is TGTGCTAGTGGTTTGGTACAGGGGGCGTCCACAGATACGCAGTATTTT.

V gene TRBV19 combines with J gene TRBJ2-3; D call uncertain. This CDR3 is built from 13 residues. V was shortened by 3 bases and J by 0 bases, with 4 bases between the two germline ends. Germline-derived CDR1 and CDR2 are LNHDA and SQIVND (reference sequence). CDR3: CASSIFSTDTQYF. The CDR3 DNA is TGTGCCAGTAGTATCTTTAGCACAGATACGCAGTATTTT.

Concerning this clone itself: An end of the junction does not agree with germline; a read error may underlie this. The chain carries TRBV7-9 and TRBJ1-2, with 9 nucleotides matching TRBD1. The germline gives CDR1 SEHNR, CDR2 FQNEAQ (reference sequence). This CDR3 comprises 16 residues. The CDR3 region is CSSSLYRDRDYYGYTF. The CDR3 DNA follows: TGTTCCAGCAGCTTGTACCGGGACAGGGATTACTATGGCTACACCTTC.

V and J are TRBV5-1 and TRBJ2-5, with a weak D call TRBD1 (6 bases). This CDR3 has 14 amino acids. V was cut by 2 bases and J by 5 bases, with 13 bases left in between. Germline V CDR1 and CDR2: SGHRS, YFSETQ. The CDR3 bases are TGCGCCAGCAGCTTCACAGGGTTTCGGGAGACCCAGTACTTC. It specifies CASSFTGFRETQYF.

The chain couples TRBV4-3 to TRBJ2-5, with D maybe TRBD1 (5 bases). In germline, CDR1 is LGHNA, CDR2 YSLEER. The V and J ends lost 1 base and 5 bases respectively, with 14 bases between them. This CDR3 contains 15 residues. The CDR3 region is CASSQAQARVETQYF. Written as DNA, the CDR3 is TGCGCCAGCAGCCAAGCTCAAGCCAGGGTTGAGACCCAGTACTTC.